This TCR beta chain was obtained from a study of blood T cell repertoires in COVID-19. Looking at the study overall: The United States, Italy and Spain supplied acute and convalescent COVID-19 samples.

With V trimmed by 3 bases and J by 6 bases, 7 bases remained unmatched. Germline V gene data show CDR1 as DFQATT and CDR2 as SNEGSKA (reference sequence). The CDR3 sequence is 14 residues long. This study enrolled people aged about 18 to 95 from around 26 US geographic areas. Membership in each cohort depended on participant-reported clinical history. TCRdb's copy holds only in-frame clones and misses some; the assay was immunoSEQ multiplex PCR. The data show 250,000 to 350,000 clones, with approximately 81% seen just once and 2.5% to 3% held by the top ten. Sequences were obtained from PBMCs or T cells enriched from blood (not recorded which). The rearrangement joins TRBV20-1 to TRBJ1-5; 8 bases are a match to TRBD1. The origin of this receptor is a woman aged 50 to 65 who had recovered from COVID-19. The CDR3 reads CSASGDRGSQPQHF. CDR3 DNA sequence: TGCAGTGCTAGTGGCGACAGGGGTTCTCAGCCCCAGCATTTT.